Following are 5 T cell receptor beta chains from one sample sequenced in a study of blood T cells in healthy people across ages (dated by TCRdb to about 2015). Preparation of the library involved 5' RACE. Sequencing instrument: Illumina HiSeq 2500. A second PCR of about 7 to 12 cycles was run with a J-beta primer mix and a sample-barcoded 5' primer. TCRdb passed the public sequencing reads through fastp at Q25 and MiXCR, retaining productive beta sequences. For every CDR3 protein sequence, its rows merge into one entry that carries the most common genes and DNA. The sample table records about 680,000 distinct CDR3 sequences; over 45% of these occur just once. Around 32% of the sample is held by the ten biggest clonotypes. Sequencing was performed on blood. The receptor set was obtained from a woman between 55 and 75 years old in good health.

The CDR3 reads CASFPTGGNTEAFF. As DNA, the CDR3 is TGTGCCAGCTTTCCGACAGGAGGGAACACTGAAGCTTTCTTT. This sequence joins TRBV5-6 and TRBJ1-1, with D tentatively TRBD1 (6 bases). CDR1 SGHDT and CDR2 YYEEEE come from the germline V gene. This CDR3 has 14 residues. Trimming stripped 7 bases from V and 1 base from J, with 14 bases between.

The V call is TRBV5-1, the J call TRBJ1-2; 7 bases are shared with TRBD1. V was clipped by 4 bases and J by 7 bases; unmatched bases: 16. From germline, CDR1 is SGHRS and CDR2 YFSETQ. This CDR3 has 16 residues. The CDR3 here is CASSAGMGTVRRGYTF. The CDR3 nucleotides are TGCGCCAGCAGCGCTGGCATGGGGACAGTAAGGCGTGGCTACACCTTC. The variable domain in full, completed from reference TRBV5-1 and TRBJ1-2, reads KAGVTQTPRYLIKTRGQQVTLSCSPISGHRSVSWYQQTPGQGLQFLFEYFSETQRNKGNFPGRFSGRQFSNSRSEMNVSTLELGDSALYLCASSAGMGTVRRGYTFGSGTRLTVV.

This clonotype was detected many times. This chain joins TRBV9 and TRBJ2-7; D not certain. This CDR3 spans 14 amino acids. The ends were cut back, 5 bases at V and 0 bases at J, with 12 bases in the middle. Germline assignment: CDR1 SGDLS and CDR2 YYNGEE. Here the CDR3 reads CASSFDSFSYEQYF. The CDR3 DNA follows: TGTGCCAGCAGTTTCGACTCTTTCTCCTACGAGCAGTACTTC. The full variable domain, rest sourced from reference TRBV9 and TRBJ2-7, is DSGVTQTPKHLITATGQRVTLRCSPRSGDLSVYWYQQSLDQGLQFLIQYYNGEERAKGNILERFSAQQFPDLHSELNLSSLELGDSALYFCASSFDSFSYEQYFGPGTRLTVT.

V is TRBV4-2 and J is TRBJ1-1; TRBD1 matches at 12 bases. This CDR3 contains 15 residues. V shed 1 base and J 10 bases; nucleotides not matched to a gene: 7. CDR1 is LGHNA and CDR2 is YNFKEQ in the germline V gene. CDR3 residues: CASSQGGDRGRGAFF. In DNA form, the CDR3 reads TGTGCCAGCAGCCAAGGGGGGGACAGGGGGCGCGGAGCTTTCTTT.

The chain recombines TRBV10-3 with TRBJ2-3, with 8 positions matching TRBD2. In germline, CDR1 is ENHRY, CDR2 SYGVKD. This CDR3 comprises 12 residues. V shed 7 bases and J 5 bases; nucleotides not matched to a gene: 2. The CDR3 nucleotides read TGTGCCATCACGGGAGGGGAAGATACGCAGTATTTT. This codes for CAITGGEDTQYF.